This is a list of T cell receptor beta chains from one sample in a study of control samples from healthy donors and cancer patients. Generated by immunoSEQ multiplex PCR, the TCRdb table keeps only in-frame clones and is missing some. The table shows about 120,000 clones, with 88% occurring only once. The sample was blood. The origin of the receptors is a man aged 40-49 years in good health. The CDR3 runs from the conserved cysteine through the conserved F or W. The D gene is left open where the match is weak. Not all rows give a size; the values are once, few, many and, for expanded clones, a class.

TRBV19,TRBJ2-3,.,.,CASSISSSTDTQYF,TGTGCCAGTAGTATTTCGTCTAGCACAGATACGCAGTATTTT
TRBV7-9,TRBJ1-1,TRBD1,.,CASRRTGQGGTEAFF,TGTGCCAGCAGGCGTACCGGACAGGGAGGAACTGAAGCTTTCTTT
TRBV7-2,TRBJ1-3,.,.,CASSSQKLNSGNTIYF,TGTGCCAGCAGCTCCCAGAAACTTAACTCTGGAAACACCATATATTTT
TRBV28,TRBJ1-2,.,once,CASSPQGRRDGYTF,TGTGCCAGCAGTCCCCAGGGGAGGCGTGATGGCTACACCTTC
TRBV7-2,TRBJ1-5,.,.,CASSLWGGLGQPQHF,TGTGCCAGCAGCTTATGGGGGGGTTTAGGGCAGCCCCAGCATTTT
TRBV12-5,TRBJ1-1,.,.,CASGPPRVQNTEAFF,TGTGCTAGTGGCCCCCCCAGGGTCCAGAACACTGAAGCTTTCTTT
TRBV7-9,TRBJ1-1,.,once,CASSPLGGTEAFF,TGTGCCAGCAGCCCTCTTGGTGGCACTGAAGCTTTCTTT
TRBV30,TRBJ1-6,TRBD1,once,CAWSLGQGNSPLHF,TGTGCCTGGAGTCTGGGACAGGGGAATTCACCCCTCCACTTT
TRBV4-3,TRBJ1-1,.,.,CASSQESGRTEAFF,TGCGCCAGCAGCCAAGAATCAGGGAGGACTGAAGCTTTCTTT
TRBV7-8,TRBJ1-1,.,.,CASSPRAGSMNTEAFF,TGTGCCAGCAGCCCGAGGGCCGGATCCATGAACACTGAAGCTTTCTTT
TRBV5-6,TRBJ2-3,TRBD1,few,CASNRDRVSDTQYF,TGTGCCAGCAACCGGGACAGGGTGTCAGATACGCAGTATTTT
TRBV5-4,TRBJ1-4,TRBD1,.,CASSLPQGGNEKLFF,TGTGCCAGCAGCTTGCCCCAGGGGGGTAATGAAAAACTGTTTTTT
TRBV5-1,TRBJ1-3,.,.,CASSLGASGNTIYF,TGCGCCAGCAGCTTGGGGGCTTCTGGAAACACCATATATTTT
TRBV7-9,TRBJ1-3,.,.,CASSPGTGNTIYF,TGTGCCAGCAGCCCTGGGACAGGAAACACCATATATTTT
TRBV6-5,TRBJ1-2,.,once,CASSRESEINYGYTF,TGTGCCAGCAGTCGGGAGTCAGAGATTAACTATGGCTACACCTTC
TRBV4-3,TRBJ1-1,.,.,CASKGQRNTEAFF,TGCGCCAGCAAAGGGCAGCGGAACACTGAAGCTTTCTTT
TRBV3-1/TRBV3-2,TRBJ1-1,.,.,CASSLGAGIRTEAFF,TGTGCCAGCAGCCTAGGGGCAGGGATCCGGACTGAAGCTTTCTTT
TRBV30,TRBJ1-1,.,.,CAWSVPGLLNTEAFF,TGTGCCTGGAGTGTTCCCGGACTGTTGAACACTGAAGCTTTCTTT
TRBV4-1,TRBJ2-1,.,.,CASSQDRSRGAHEQFF,TGCGCCAGCAGCCAAGATCGGAGTCGGGGGGCACATGAGCAGTTCTTC
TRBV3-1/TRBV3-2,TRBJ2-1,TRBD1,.,CASSQETLTGLNEQFF,TGTGCCAGCAGCCAAGAAACCTTGACAGGGCTGAATGAGCAGTTCTTC
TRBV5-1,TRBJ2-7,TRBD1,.,CASSSGTGSIEQYF,TGCGCCAGCAGCTCCGGGACAGGTTCTATAGAGCAGTACTTC
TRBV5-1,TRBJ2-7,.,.,CASSRRAENYEQYF,TGCGCCAGCAGCCGCAGGGCCGAGAACTACGAGCAGTACTTC
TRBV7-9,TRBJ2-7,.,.,CASSFGLGKGVYEQYF,TGTGCCAGCAGCTTTGGACTCGGTAAAGGAGTGTACGAGCAGTACTTC
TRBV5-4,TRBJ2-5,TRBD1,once,CASSSGQGIQETQYF,TGTGCCAGCAGTTCGGGACAGGGCATCCAAGAGACCCAGTACTTC
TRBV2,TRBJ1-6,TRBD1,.,CASSPGQGRNSPLHF,TGTGCCAGCAGTCCGGGACAGGGAAGAAATTCACCCCTCCACTTT
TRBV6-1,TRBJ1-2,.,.,CASSESRGRWNGYTF,TGTGCCAGCAGTGAATCTAGGGGACGGTGGAATGGCTACACCTTC
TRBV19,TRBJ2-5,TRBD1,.,CASSNPTRPGQGRETQYF,TGTGCCAGTAGCAATCCTACCCGACCGGGACAGGGAAGAGAGACCCAGTACTTC
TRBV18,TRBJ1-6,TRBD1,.,CASSPVTGALLSPLHF,TGTGCCAGCTCACCAGTGACAGGGGCCCTCCTTTCACCCCTCCACTTT
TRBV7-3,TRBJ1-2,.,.,CASSLVAGDSYGYTF,TGTGCCAGCAGCTTAGTCGCAGGGGATTCCTATGGCTACACCTTC
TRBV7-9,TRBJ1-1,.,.,CASSLRQESNTEAFF,TGTGCCAGCAGCTTAAGACAGGAATCGAACACTGAAGCTTTCTTT
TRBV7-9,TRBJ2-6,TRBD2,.,CASSWGGSGANVLTF,TGTGCCAGCAGCTGGGGGGGCTCTGGGGCCAACGTCCTGACTTTC
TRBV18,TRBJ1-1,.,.,CASSPQEMNTEAFF,TGTGCCAGCTCACCACAGGAAATGAACACTGAAGCTTTCTTT
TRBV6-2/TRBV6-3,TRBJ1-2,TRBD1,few,CASSYGTGNIYGYTF,TGTGCCAGCAGTTACGGGACAGGAAACATCTATGGCTACACCTTC
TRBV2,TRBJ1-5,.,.,CASSPLGSNQPQHF,TGTGCCAGCAGTCCCCTCGGGAGCAATCAGCCCCAGCATTTT
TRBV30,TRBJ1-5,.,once,CAWGTPGPRHQPQHF,TGTGCCTGGGGGACTCCGGGACCGCGGCATCAGCCCCAGCATTTT
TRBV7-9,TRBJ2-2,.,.,CASSFPGELFF,TGTGCCAGCAGCTTCCCCGGGGAGCTGTTTTTT
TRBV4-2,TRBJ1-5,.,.,CASSQEPGGGNQPQHF,TGTGCCAGCAGCCAAGAGCCCGGGGGGGGAAATCAGCCCCAGCATTTT
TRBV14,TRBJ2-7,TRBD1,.,CASSHWTGGLGEQYF,TGTGCCAGCAGCCACTGGACAGGGGGCCTTGGCGAGCAGTACTTC